This T cell receptor (beta chain) originates from a study of blood T cell repertoires in COVID-19 (dated by TCRdb to about 2020). With regard to the full study: Collaborator samples came from the United States, Italy and Spain and covered acute and convalescent phases of COVID-19. The material from the prospective study consisted of cDNA or gDNA derived from T cells, B-cell-depleted T cells, or PBMCs. Subjects who had been exposed to COVID-19, were actively infected with it, or had recovered from it provided the deeply sampled blood TCRbeta repertoires that made up the dataset. The repertoires were made available in a free public database intended to serve as a resource for research on the immune response to SARS-CoV-2. The samples were drawn from the first 160 participants of the ongoing ImmuneRACE study and from 950 to 1,500 subjects provided by 6 global collaborators. A de-identified subject ID, COVID-19 status, age in years and sex were almost always included in the sample metadata. Where available, HLA class I and class II types were taken from metadata supplied by the sample provider and were not determined by assay-based typing. Paper-wide results and their limitations: How much clinical and demographic metadata was included differed by source and by participant, and the metadata was provided uncurated.

Participants in the prospective study were aged 18 to 89 years, lived in over 20 United States geographic areas, and enrolled through a virtual design. Cohort assignment in the prospective study relied on participant-reported clinical history from a screening survey and a study questionnaire. Exposed participants were defined as having been in contact with someone with a PCR-confirmed or clinician-diagnosed COVID-19 case within 2 weeks of study entry. Mobile phlebotomists in the prospective study collected whole blood, serum and a nasopharyngeal or oropharyngeal swab from every participant. Over a roughly 2-month period, participants in the prospective study had the option of providing additional blood draws and questionnaires. Before DNA extraction, prospective study blood samples were shipped either frozen or at room temperature. V is trimmed back by 5 bases and J by 6 bases, and the junction contains 14 bases that no gene match accounts for. From cysteine to phenylalanine, the CDR3 is 16 amino acids long. Only the CDR3 DNA is retained, 48 bases long and in frame from the first base. The germline V gene sets CDR1 to SGHAT and CDR2 to FQNNGV.

TCRbeta CDR3 regions were amplified from genomic DNA by means of the immunoSEQ Assay, a bias-controlled multiplex PCR. On the study's bioinformatics: The number of nucleated cells in each sample was estimated by amplification of reference gene primers within the assay. Sequence reads were collapsed and filtered to measure the absolute abundance of every unique TCRbeta CDR3 rearrangement. For each sample, productive Simpson clonality was calculated as the square root of Simpson's diversity index across productive rearrangements. Imported from immuneACCESS, the table was reduced by TCRdb to in-frame sequences with V and J called. These copies leave out some clones; in studies compared against another copy, an unresolved V gene accounts for under half, and the cause of the remainder is not known. V and J calls and clone size are given by that table; D and trimming were obtained from the DNA. Recorded for this sample are approximately 260,000 clones; 85% of them occurred a single time. 5% to 8% of the sample belongs to the ten largest clones.

Remarks on this clone: The specificity of this receptor is unknown. One base away there is no much larger clone; base qualities are not given.

Recombination connected TRBV11-2 to TRBJ1-2; 8 of the junction bases match TRBD1. The TCR originated in a woman in her 50s who had been exposed to COVID-19. Material for sequencing was PBMCs or T cells enriched from blood (not recorded which). The CDR3 reads as follows: CASSKYDRGGDHGYTF. The nucleotide sequence reads as follows: TGTGCCAGCAGCAAATATGACAGGGGCGGGGACCATGGCTACACCTTC. The CDR3 plus the reference TRBV11-2 and TRBJ1-2 genes for the other parts give the full variable domain: EAGVAQSPRYKIIEKRQSVAFWCNPISGHATLYWYQQILGQGPKLLIQFQNNGVVDDSQLPKDRFSAERLKGVDSTLKIQPAKLEDSAVYLCASSKYDRGGDHGYTFGSGTRLTVV.